This TCR beta chain was recorded in a study of T cells after yellow fever vaccination. Study results and caveats: The booster saw the reappearance of most primary-vaccination clones (approximately 97% CD4, about 88% CD8).

In its sample, this clonotype was seen a few times. Its cognate antigen is unknown. This CDR3 spans 15 amino acids. Between the trimmed V and J ends, which lost 4 bases and 6 bases, there was a span of 15 bases. Germline lookup yields CDR1 SEHNR and CDR2 FQNEAQ (reference sequence). Making TCR cDNA involved 5'RACE template switching, which added UMIs and a universal primer site. TCRdb analysed the 5' RACE reads with MiXCR anew, one entry per CDR3 protein. The profile shows some 340,000 distinct CDR3 sequences, around 10% of them singletons. This sample comprised CD4+ T cells sorted from PBMCs, obtained 45 days after the yellow fever booster vaccination. The rearrangement joins TRBV7-9 to TRBJ2-2, with D possibly being TRBD1 (5 bases). This sequence originates from a man younger than 35 who received the YFV17D yellow fever vaccine. This CDR3 reads CASSYQTDMAGELFF. The CDR3 bases are TGTGCCAGCAGCTATCAGACAGATATGGCCGGGGAGCTGTTTTTT. The entire variable domain, with the rest obtained from reference TRBV7-9 and TRBJ2-2, is as follows: DTGVSQNPRHKITKRGQNVTFRCDPISEHNRLYWYRQTLGQGPEFLTYFQNEAQLEKSRLLSDRFSAERPKGSFSTLEIQRTEQGDSAMYLCASSYQTDMAGELFFGEGSRLTVL.